The present TCR beta chain was sequenced within a study of beta chain features in type 1 diabetes. The V end was cut by 6 bases, the J end by 6 bases, with 9 bases between. CDR1 SGHTA and CDR2 FQGNSA come from the germline V gene. The CDR3 loop spans 12 amino acids. This clone was seen a handful of times. Its cognate antigen is unknown. Findings and limits, study-wide: cDNA-based sequencing might over-represent cells highly expressing TCR. The naive, central memory and Treg TCRB repertoires of patients appeared to be more similar to one another than those of healthy donors. The VDJ junctions of type 1 diabetes patients carried fewer insertions and more deletions.

Sequenced material consisted of expressed TCRB transcripts (all of the isolated RNA was reverse transcribed). Only in-frame clones appear in the TCRdb table, and some are missing; sequencing was by immunoSEQ multiplex PCR. The sample consists of a few hundred thousand clones, 11% to 15% of them appearing once. CD45RO/CCR7/CD25/CD127/CD95/CD27 staining was used to isolate CD4+ naive, central memory, regulatory and stem cell-like memory cells by sorting. The sample comprised naive CD4+ T cells from blood. This chain links TRBV7-2 with TRBJ2-1, with D possibly TRBD2 on 6 matching bases. The TCR originated in a man aged 25 to 45 in good health. The CDR3 DNA reads TGTGCCAGCAGGCCGGGGGTCAATGAGCAGTTCTTC. Its protein product is CASRPGVNEQFF.